This T cell receptor (beta chain) was sequenced for a study of T-cell reconstitution after alpha-beta-depleted transplantation in children. Preparation of the TCRbeta library was carried out with unique molecular identifiers. Using its own MiXCR run on the PCR reads, TCRdb lists one record per CDR3 protein. The sample includes 490,000 or so distinct CDR3 sequences, around 12% of them seen just once. The CDR3 length is 13 residues. Trimming took off 1 base at V and 2 bases at J, with 6 bases between the two ends. Germline lookup yields CDR1 MNHEY and CDR2 SVGAGI. The material sequenced was PBMCs from the stem cell graft donor, taken from the stem cell graft. The TCR was taken from a human donor who donated a stem cell graft to a child with combined immunodeficiency. V and J are TRBV6-5 and TRBJ2-7; TRBD1 is a possible D gene (6 bases). This CDR3 reads CASSYYRAYEQYF. DNA for the CDR3: TGTGCCAGCAGTTACTACAGGGCCTACGAGCAGTACTTC.